The present T cell receptor beta chain was sequenced within a study of identical twins. The study, taken as a whole, reports: For out-of-frame beta sequences, excess twin sharing was weaker. Abundant cord blood beta clonotypes carried fewer insertions; memory repertoires showed none.

Unique molecular identifiers were present on the cDNA, which also gained a universal primer site by template switching. Each CDR3 protein gets one entry after TCRdb re-called the 5' RACE reads with MiXCR. The data contain 1.5 million to 2 million distinct CDR3 sequences, less than 40% of them singletons. Trimming took off 5 bases at V and 7 bases at J, with 14 bases between the two ends. The germline CDR1 and CDR2 sequences are KGHDR and SFDVKD. This CDR3 spans 13 amino acids. This clonotype showed up just once. The antigen is undetermined. The receptor comes from a newborn girl in good health. The specimen was cord blood. The rearrangement joins TRBV24-1 to TRBJ2-7; D unresolved. CDR3 nucleotides: TGTGCCACCAGTGCCGTCCCAAGGGATGAGCAGTACTTC. It codes for CATSAVPRDEQYF.